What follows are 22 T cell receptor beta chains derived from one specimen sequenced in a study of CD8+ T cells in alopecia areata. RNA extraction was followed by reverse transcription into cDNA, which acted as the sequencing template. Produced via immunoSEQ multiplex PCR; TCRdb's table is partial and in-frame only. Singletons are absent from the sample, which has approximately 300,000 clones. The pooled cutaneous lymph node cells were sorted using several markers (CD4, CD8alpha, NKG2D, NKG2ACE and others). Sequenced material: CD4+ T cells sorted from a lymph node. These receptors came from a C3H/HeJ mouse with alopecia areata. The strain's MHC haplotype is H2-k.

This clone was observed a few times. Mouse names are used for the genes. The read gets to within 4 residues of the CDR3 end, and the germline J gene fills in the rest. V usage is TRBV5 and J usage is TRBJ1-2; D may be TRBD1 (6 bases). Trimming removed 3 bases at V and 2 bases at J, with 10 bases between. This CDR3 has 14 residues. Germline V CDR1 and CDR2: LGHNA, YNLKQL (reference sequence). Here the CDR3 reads CASSQDRFNSDYTF. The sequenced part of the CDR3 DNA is TGTGCCAGCAGCCAGGACAGATTCAACTCC.

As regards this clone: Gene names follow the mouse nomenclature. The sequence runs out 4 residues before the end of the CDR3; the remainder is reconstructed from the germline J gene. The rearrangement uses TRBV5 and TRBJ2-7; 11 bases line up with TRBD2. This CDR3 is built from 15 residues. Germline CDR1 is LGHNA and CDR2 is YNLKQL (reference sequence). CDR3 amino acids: CASSQARTGGYEQYF. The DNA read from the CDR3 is TGTGCCAGCAGCCAAGCCAGGACTGGGGGGTAT.

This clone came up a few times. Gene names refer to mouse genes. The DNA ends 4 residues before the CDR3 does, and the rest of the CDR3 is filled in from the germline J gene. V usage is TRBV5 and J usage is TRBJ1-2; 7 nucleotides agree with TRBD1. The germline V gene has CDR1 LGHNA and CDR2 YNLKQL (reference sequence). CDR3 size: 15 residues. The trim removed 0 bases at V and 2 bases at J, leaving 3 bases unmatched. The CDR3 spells CASSQDDRENSDYTF. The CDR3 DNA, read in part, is TGTGCCAGCAGCCAAGATGACAGGGAGAACTCC.

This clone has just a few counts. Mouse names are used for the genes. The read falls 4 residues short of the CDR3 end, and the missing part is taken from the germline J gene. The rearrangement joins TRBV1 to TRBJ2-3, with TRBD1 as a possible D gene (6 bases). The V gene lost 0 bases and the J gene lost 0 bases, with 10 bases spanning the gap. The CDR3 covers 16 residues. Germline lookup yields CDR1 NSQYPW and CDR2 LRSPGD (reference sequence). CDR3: CTCSAERDNSAETLYF. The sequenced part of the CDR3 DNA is TGCACCTGCAGTGCAGAAAGGGACAATAGTGCAGAA.

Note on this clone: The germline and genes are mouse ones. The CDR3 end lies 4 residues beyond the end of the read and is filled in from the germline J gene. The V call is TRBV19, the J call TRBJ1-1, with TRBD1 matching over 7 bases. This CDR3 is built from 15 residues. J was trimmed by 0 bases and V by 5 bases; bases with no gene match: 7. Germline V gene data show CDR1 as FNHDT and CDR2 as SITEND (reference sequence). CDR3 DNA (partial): TGTGCCAGCAGCCCCCGGGACAGCACAAACACA. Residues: CASSPRDSTNT. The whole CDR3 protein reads CASSPRDSTNTEVFF.

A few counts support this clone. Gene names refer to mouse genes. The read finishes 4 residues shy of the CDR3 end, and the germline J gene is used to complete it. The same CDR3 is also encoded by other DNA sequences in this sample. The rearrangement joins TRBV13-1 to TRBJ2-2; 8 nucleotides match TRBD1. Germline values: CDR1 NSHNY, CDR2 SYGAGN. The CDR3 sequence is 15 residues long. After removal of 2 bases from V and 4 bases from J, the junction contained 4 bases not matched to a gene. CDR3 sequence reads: CASSDQGAGTGQLYF. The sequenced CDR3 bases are TGTGCCAGCAGTGACCAGGGGGCTGGCACCGGG.

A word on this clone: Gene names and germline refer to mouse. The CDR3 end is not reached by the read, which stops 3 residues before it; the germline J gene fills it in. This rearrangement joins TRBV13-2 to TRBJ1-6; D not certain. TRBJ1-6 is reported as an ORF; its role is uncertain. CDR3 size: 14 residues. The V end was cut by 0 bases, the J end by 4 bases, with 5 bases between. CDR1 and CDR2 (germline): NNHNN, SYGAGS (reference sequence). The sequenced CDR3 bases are TGTGCCAGCGGTGATGTGGGGTATAATTCGCCC. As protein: CASGDVGYNSP. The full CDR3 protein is CASGDVGYNSPLYF.

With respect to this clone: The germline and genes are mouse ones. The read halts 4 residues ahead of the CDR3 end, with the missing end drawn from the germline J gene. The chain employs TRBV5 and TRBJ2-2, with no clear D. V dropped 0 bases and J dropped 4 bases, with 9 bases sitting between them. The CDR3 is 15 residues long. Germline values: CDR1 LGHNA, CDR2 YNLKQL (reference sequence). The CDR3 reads CASSQDPQITGQLYF. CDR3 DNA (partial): TGTGCCAGCAGCCAAGATCCACAGATCACCGGG.

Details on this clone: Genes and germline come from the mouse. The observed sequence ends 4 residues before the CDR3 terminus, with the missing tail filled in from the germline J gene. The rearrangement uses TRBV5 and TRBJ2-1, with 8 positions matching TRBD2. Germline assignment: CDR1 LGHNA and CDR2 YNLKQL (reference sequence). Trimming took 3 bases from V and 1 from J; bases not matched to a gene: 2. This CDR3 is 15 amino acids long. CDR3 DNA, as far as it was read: TGTGCCAGCAGCCACAACTGGGGGAACTATGCT. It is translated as CASSHNWGNYA. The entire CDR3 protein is CASSHNWGNYAEQFF.

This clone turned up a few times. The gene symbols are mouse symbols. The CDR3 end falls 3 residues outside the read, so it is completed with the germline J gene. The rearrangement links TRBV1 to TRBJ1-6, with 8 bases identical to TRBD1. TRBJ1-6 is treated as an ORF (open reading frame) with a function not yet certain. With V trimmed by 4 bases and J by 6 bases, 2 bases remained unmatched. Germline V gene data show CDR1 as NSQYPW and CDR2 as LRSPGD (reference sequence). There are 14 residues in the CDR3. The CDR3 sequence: CTCSDRGSNSPLYF. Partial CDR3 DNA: TGCACCTGCAGTGACAGGGGGAGTAATTCGCCC.

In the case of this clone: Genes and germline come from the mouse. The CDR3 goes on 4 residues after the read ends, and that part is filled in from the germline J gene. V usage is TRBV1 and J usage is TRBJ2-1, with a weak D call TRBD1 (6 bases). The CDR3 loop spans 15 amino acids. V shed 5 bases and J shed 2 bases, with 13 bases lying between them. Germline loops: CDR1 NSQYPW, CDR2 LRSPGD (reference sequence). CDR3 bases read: TGCACCTGCAGTTCCCGGCCAGGGGACTATGCT. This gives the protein CTCSSRPGDYA. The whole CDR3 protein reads CTCSSRPGDYAEQFF.

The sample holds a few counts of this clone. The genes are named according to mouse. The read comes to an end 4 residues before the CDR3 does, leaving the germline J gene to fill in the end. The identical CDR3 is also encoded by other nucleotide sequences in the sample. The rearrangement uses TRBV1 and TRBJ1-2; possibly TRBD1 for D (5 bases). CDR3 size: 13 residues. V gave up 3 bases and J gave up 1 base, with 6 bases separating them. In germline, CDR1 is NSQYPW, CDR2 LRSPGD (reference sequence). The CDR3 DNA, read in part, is TGCACCTGCAGTGCTGGGGGAAACTCC. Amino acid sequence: CTCSAGGNS. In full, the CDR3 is CTCSAGGNSDYTF. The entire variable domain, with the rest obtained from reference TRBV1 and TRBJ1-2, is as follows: VTLLEQNPRWRLVPRGQAVNLRCILKNSQYPWMSWYQQDLQKQLQWLFTLRSPGDKEVKSLPGADYLATRVTDTELRLQVANMSQGRTLYCTCSAGGNSDYTFGSGTRLLVI.

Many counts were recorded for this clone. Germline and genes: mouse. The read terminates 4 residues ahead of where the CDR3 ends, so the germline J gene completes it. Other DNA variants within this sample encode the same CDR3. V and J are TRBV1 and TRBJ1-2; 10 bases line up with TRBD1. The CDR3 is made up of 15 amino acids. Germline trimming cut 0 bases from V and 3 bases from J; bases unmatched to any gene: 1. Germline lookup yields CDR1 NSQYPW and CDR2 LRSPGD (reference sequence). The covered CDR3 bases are TGCACCTGCAGTGCAGAAGGGACAGGGGACTCC. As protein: CTCSAEGTGDS. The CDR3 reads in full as CTCSAEGTGDSDYTF.

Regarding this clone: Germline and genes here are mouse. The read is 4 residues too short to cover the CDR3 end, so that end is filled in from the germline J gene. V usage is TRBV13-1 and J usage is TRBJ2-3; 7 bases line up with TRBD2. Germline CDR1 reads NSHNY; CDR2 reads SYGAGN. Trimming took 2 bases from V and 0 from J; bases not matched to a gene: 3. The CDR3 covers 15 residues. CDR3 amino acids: CASSEGLTSAETLYF. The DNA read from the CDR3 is TGTGCCAGCAGTGAGGGACTGACTAGTGCAGAA.

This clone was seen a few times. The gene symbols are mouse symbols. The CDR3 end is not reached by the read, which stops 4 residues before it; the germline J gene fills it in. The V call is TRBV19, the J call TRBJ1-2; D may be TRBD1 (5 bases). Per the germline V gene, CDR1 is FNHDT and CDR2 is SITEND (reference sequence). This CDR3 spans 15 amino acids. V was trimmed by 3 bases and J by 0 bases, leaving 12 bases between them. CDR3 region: CASSRGGVSNSDYTF. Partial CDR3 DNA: TGTGCCAGCAGTAGGGGAGGGGTCTCAAACTCC.

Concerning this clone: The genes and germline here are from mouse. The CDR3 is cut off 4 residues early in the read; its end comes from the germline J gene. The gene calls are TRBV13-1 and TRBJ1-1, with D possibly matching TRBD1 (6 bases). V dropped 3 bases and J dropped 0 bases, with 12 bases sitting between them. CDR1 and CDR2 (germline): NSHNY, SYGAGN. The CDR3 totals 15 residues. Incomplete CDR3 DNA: TGTGCCAGCAGTGGGGCCGGGACAACAAACACA. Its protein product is CASSGAGTTNT. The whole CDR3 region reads CASSGAGTTNTEVFF.

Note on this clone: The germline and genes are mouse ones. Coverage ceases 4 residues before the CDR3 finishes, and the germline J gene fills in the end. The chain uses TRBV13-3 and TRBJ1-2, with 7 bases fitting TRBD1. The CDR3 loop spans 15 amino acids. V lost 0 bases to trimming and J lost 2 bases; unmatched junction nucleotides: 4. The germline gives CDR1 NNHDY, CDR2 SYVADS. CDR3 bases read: TGTGCCAGCAGTGATGCAAGGGGGCTTAACTCC. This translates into CASSDARGLNS. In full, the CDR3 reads CASSDARGLNSDYTF.

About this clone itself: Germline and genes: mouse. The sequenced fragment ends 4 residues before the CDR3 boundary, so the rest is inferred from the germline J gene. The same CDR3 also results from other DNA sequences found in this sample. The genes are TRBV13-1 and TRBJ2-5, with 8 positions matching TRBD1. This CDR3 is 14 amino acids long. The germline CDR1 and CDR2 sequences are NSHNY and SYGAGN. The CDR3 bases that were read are TGTGCCAGCAGTGATGCAGGGGGCGCGGAC. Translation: CASSDAGGAD. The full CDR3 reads CASSDAGGADTQYF.

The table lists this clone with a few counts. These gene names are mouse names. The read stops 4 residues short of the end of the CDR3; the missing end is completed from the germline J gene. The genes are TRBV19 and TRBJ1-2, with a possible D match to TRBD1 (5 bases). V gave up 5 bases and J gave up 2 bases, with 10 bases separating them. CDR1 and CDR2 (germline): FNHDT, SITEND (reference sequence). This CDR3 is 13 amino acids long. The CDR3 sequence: CASRGVRNSDYTF. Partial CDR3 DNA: TGTGCCAGCAGAGGGGTCAGGAACTCC.

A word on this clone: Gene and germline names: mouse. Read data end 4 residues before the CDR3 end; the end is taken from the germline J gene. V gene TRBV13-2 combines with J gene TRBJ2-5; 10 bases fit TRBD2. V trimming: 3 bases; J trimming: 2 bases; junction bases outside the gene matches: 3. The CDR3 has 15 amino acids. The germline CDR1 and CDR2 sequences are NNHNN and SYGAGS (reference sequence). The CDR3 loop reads CASGVDWGTQDTQYF. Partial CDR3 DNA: TGTGCCAGCGGTGTGGACTGGGGGACCCAAGAC.

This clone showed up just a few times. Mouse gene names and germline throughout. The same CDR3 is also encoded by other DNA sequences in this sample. The CDR3 here is CASSISNQDTQYF. The DNA read from the CDR3 is TGTGCCAGCAGTATCAGTAACCAAGAC. This chain uses TRBV19 with TRBJ2-5, with no clear D. The read is 4 residues too short to cover the CDR3 end, so that end is filled in from the germline J gene. CDR1 and CDR2 (germline): FNHDT, SITEND (reference sequence). There are 13 residues in the CDR3. V was cut by 2 bases and J by 0 bases, with 4 bases left in between.

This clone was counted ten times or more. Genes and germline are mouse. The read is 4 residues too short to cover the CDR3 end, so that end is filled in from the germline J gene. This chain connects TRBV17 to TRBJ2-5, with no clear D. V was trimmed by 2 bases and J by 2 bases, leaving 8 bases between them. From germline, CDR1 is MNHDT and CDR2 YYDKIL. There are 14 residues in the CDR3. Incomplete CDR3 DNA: TGTGCTAGCAGTAGAAACTCCTTCCAAGAC. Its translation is CASSRNSFQD. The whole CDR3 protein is CASSRNSFQDTQYF.